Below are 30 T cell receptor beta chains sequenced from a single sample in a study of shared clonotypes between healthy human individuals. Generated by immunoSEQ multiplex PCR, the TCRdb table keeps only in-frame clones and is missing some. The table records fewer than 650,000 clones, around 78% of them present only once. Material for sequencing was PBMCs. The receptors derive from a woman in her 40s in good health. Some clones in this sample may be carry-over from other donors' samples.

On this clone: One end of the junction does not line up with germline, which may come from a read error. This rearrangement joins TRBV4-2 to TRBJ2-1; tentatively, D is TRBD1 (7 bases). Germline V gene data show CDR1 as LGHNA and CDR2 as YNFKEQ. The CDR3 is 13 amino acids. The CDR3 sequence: CAISLGGGDEQFF. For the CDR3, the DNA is TGTGCCATCAGCCTAGGGGGCGGGGATGAGCAGTTCTTC.

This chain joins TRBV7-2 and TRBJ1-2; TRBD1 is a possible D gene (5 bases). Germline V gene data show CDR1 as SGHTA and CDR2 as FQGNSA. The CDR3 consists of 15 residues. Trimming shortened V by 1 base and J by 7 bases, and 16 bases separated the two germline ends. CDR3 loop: CASSLDGQAGFGYTF. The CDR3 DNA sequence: TGTGCCAGCAGCTTAGATGGCCAGGCAGGGTTTGGCTACACCTTC.

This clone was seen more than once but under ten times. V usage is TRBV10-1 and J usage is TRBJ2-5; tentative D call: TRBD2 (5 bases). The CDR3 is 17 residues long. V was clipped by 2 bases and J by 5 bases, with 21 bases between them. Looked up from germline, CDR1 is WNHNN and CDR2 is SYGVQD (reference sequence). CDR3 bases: TGCGCCAGCAGTGAGAAGGTTTTGAGGGAGAGAGAGGAGACCCAGTACTTC. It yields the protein CASSEKVLREREETQYF.

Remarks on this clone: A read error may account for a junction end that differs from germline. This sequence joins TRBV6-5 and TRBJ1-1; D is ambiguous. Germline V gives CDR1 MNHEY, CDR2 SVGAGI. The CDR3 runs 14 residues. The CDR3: CASTGSNRNTEAFF. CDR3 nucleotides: TGTGCTAGCACCGGGTCAAACAGGAACACTGAAGCTTTCTTT.

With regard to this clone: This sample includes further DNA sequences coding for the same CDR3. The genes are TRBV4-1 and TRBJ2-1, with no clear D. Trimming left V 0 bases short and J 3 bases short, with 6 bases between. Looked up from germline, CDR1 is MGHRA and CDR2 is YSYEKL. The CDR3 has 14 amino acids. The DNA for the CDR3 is TGCGCCAGCAGCCAAGAACCTAGCTACAATGAGCAGTTCTTC. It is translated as CASSQEPSYNEQFF.

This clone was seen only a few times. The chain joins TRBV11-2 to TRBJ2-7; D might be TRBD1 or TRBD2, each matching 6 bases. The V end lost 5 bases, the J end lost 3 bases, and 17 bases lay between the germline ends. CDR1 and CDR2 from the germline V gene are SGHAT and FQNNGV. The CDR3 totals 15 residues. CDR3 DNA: TGTGCCAGCAGCCAAGTTCGGGGGCGTAGCTACGAGCAGTACTTC. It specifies CASSQVRGRSYEQYF.

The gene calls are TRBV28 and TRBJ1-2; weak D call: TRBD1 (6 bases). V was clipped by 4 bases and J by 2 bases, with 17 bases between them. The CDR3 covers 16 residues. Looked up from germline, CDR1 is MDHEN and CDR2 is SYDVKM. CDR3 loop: CASSSPPPRGNYGYTF. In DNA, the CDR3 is TGTGCCAGCAGTTCGCCCCCCCCCAGGGGCAACTATGGCTACACCTTC.

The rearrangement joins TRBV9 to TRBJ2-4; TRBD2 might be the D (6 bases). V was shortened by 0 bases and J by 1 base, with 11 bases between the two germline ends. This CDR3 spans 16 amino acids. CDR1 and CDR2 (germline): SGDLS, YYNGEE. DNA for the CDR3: TGTGCCAGCAGCGTAGGGCAAGGGACTGCCAAAAACATTCAGTACTTC. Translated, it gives CASSVGQGTAKNIQYF.

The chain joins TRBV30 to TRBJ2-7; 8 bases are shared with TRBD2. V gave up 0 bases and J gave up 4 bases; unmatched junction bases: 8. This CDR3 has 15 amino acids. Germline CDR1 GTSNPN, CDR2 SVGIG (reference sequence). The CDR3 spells CAWSVRGAGGYEQYF. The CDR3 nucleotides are TGTGCCTGGAGTGTAAGAGGCGCGGGAGGATACGAGCAGTACTTC.

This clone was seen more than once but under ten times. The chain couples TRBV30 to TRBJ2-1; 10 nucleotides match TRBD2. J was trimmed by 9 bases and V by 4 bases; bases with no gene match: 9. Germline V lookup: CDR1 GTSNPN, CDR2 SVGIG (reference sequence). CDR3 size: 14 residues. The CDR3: CAWKASGRGGEQFF. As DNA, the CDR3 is TGTGCCTGGAAGGCTAGCGGGAGAGGTGGTGAGCAGTTCTTC.

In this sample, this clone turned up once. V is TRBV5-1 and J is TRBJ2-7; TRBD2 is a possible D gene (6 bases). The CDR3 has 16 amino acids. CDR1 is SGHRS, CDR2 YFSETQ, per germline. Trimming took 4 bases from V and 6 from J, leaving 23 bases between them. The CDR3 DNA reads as TGCGCCAGCAGCCTAAATCCGGGAGACACATTGGCCGAGCAGTACTTC. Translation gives CASSLNPGDTLAEQYF.

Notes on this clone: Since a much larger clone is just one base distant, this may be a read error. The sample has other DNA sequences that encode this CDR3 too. CDR3 coding DNA: TGTGCCACCAGCAGGGAGGGGCAGGCCAATCAGCCCCAGCATTTT. As protein: CATSREGQANQPQHF. V and J are TRBV15 and TRBJ1-5; possible D gene TRBD1, 5 bases. This CDR3 spans 15 amino acids. The V and J ends lost 3 bases and 3 bases respectively, with 12 bases between them. Germline V gene lookup returns CDR1 LNHNV and CDR2 YYDKDF (reference sequence).

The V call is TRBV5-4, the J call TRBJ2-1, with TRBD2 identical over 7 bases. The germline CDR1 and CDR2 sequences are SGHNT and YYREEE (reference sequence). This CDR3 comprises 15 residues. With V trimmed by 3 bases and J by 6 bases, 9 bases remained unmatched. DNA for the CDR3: TGTGCCAGCAGCTCCAGGTCGTCGGGGGGCAATGAGCAGTTCTTC. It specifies CASSSRSSGGNEQFF.

The CDR3 is CAWSVQLVRTRSGNTIYF. DNA for the CDR3: TGTGCCTGGAGTGTACAATTGGTCCGTACAAGGTCTGGAAACACCATATATTTT. The rearrangement links TRBV30 to TRBJ1-3, with D unresolved. Between the trimmed V and J ends, which lost 0 bases and 1 base, there was a span of 19 bases. The germline CDR1 and CDR2 sequences are GTSNPN and SVGIG (reference sequence). The CDR3 contains 18 residues.

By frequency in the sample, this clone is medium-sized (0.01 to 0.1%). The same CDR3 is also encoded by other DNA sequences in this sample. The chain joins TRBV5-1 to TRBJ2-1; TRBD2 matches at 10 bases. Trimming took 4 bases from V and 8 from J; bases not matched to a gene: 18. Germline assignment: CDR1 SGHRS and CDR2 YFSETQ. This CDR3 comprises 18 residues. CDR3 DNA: TGCGCCAGCAGCAATGGGGCTAGCGGGAGCCATTCTATCTATGAGCAGTTCTTC. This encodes CASSNGASGSHSIYEQFF.

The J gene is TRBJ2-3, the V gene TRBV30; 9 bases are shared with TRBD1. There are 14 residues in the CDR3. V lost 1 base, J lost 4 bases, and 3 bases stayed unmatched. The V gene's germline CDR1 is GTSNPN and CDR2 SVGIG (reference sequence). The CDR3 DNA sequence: TGTGCCTGGAGTGGGGGACAGGGAGCAGATACGCAGTATTTT. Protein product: CAWSGGQGADTQYF. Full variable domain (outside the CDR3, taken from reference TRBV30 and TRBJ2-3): SQTIHQWPATLVQPVGSPLSLECTVEGTSNPNLYWYRQAAGRGLQLLFYSVGIGQISSEVPQNLSASRPQDRQFILSSKKLLLSDSGFYLCAWSGGQGADTQYFGPGTRLTVL.

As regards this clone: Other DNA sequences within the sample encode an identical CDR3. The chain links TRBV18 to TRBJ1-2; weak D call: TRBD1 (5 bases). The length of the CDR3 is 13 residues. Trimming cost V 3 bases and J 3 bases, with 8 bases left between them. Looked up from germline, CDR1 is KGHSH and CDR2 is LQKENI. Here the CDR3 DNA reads TGTGCCAGCTCACCGGGGGGGGACTATGGCTACACCTTC. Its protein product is CASSPGGDYGYTF.

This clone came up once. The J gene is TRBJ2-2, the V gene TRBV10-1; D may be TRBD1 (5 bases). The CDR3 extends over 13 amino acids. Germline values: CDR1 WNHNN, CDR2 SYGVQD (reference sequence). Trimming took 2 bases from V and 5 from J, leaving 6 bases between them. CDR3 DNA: TGCGCCAGCAGTGAGGCAGGGACCGGGGAGCTGTTTTTT. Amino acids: CASSEAGTGELFF.

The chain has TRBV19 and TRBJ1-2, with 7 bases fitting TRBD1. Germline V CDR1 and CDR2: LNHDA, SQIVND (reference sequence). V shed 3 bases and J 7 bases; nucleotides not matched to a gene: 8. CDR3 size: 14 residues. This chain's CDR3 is CASSIRGSQGGYTF. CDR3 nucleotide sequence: TGTGCCAGTAGTATCAGGGGGTCACAGGGTGGCTACACCTTC.

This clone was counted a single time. For the CDR3, the DNA is TGTGCCTGGAGGGTTGGGTTCCTTGGTTATAATTCACCCCTCCACTTT. Protein product: CAWRVGFLGYNSPLHF. The J gene is TRBJ1-6, the V gene TRBV30; D remains unclear. V was pared by 3 bases and J by 4 bases, with 16 bases between. The CDR3 extends over 16 amino acids. The germline CDR1 and CDR2 sequences are GTSNPN and SVGIG (reference sequence).

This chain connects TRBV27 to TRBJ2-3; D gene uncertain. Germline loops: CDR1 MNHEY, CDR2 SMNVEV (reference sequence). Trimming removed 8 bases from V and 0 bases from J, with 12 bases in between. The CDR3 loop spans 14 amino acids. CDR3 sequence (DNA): TGTGCCAGCGGGCGGAGCTTTAGCACAGATACGCAGTATTTT. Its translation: CASGRSFSTDTQYF.

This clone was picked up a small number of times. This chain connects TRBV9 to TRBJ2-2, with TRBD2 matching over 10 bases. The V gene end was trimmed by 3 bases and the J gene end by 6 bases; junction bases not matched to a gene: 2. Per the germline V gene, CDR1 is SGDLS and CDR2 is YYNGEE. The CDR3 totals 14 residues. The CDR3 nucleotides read TGTGCCAGCAGCGCCACTAGCGGGGCCGGGGAGCTGTTTTTT. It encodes CASSATSGAGELFF. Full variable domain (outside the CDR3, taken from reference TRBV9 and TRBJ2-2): DSGVTQTPKHLITATGQRVTLRCSPRSGDLSVYWYQQSLDQGLQFLIQYYNGEERAKGNILERFSAQQFPDLHSELNLSSLELGDSALYFCASSATSGAGELFFGEGSRLTVL.

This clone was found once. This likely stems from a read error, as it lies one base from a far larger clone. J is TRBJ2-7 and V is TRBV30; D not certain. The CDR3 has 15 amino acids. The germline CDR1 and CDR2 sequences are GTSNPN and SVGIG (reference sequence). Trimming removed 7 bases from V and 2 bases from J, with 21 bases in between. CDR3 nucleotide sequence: TGTGCCTTAGCCTTGGACCATATAGTGGCCTACGAGCAGTACTTC. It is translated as CALALDHIVAYEQYF.

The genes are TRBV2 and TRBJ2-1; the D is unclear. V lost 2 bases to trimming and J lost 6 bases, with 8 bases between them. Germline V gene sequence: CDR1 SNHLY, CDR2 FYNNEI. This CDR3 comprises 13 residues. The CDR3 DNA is TGTGCCAGCAGTGAATGGGCTACCAATGAGCAGTTCTTC. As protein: CASSEWATNEQFF.

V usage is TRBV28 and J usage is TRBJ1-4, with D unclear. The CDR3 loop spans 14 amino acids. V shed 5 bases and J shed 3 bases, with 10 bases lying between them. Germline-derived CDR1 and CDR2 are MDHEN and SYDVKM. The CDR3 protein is CASSPIGANEKLFF. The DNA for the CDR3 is TGTGCCAGCAGTCCGATCGGGGCTAATGAAAAACTGTTTTTT.

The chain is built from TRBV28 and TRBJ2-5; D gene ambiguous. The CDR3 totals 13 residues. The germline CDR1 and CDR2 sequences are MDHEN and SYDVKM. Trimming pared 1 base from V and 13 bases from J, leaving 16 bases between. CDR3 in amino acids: CASSLSLGGLGYF. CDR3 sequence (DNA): TGTGCCAGCAGTTTATCCCTCGGCGGTCTGGGGTACTTC.

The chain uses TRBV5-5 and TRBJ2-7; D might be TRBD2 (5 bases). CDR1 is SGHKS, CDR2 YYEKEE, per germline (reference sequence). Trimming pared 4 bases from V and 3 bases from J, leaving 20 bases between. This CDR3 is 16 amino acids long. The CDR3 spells CASSLNPLDILYEQYF. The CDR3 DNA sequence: TGTGCCAGCAGCCTAAACCCACTAGACATCCTCTACGAGCAGTACTTC.

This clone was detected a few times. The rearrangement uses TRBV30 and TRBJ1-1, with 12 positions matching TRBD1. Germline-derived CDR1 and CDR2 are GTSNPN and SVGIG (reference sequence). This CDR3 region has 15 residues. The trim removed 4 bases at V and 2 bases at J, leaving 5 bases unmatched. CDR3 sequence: CAWNPGTGGNTEAFF. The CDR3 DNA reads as TGTGCCTGGAACCCCGGGACAGGGGGCAACACTGAAGCTTTCTTT.

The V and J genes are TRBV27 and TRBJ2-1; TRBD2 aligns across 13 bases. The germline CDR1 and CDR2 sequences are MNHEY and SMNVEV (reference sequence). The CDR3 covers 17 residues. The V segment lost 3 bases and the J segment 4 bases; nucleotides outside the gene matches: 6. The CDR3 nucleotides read TGTGCCAGCAGTTTTCGGACTAGCGGGAGTAGGTACAATGAGCAGTTCTTC. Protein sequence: CASSFRTSGSRYNEQFF.

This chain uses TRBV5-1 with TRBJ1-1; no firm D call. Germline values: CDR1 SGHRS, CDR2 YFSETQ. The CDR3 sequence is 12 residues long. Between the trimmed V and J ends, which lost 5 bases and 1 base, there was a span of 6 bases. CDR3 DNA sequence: TGCGCCAGCAGTGGGCAGAACACTGAAGCTTTCTTT. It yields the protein CASSGQNTEAFF.